This TCR beta chain came from a study of blood T cells in healthy people across ages. Study at large: Template switching picked up about one barcoded beta molecule for each two T cells. General study findings and limits: The study found more naive CD4+ cells and higher diversity in long-lived than aged donors.

A second about 7 to 11 cycle PCR used barcoded and J-beta primers. TCRdb reprocessed the 5' RACE reads via MiXCR and lists one record per CDR3 protein. The sample consists of more than 800,000 distinct CDR3 sequences, around 26% of them appearing once. This clonotype was observed at least ten times. Its target is unknown. The CDR3 totals 15 residues. Trimming left V 0 bases short and J 1 base short, with 10 bases between. From germline, CDR1 is DFQATT and CDR2 SNEGSKA (reference sequence). Each donor was a healthy Caucasian individual from Russia, aged roughly 6 to 95. The source material was blood. This chain joins TRBV20-1 and TRBJ1-5, with D unclear. The sequence was collected from an elderly woman in good health. The CDR3 DNA is TGCAGTGCTAGAGATCAAGGAGGGAGCAATCAGCCCCAGCATTTT. Protein: CSARDQGGSNQPQHF.